The TCR beta chain under discussion was sequenced for a study of shared clonotypes between healthy human individuals. Profiled with immunoSEQ multiplex PCR; TCRdb holds only in-frame clones, not every one. Altogether 2.5 million or so clones are present, approximately 94% being singletons, with the ten largest covering roughly 0.14%. The study's findings and limits: For sorted subsets, rarefaction showed incomplete sequencing despite large depth.

Division of CD4+ cells produced a CD45RA+ naive subset and a CD45RA-negative memory subset. CDR3 length: 14 amino acids. Trimming cost V 5 bases and J 4 bases, with 13 bases left between them. Looked up from germline, CDR1 is KGHSH and CDR2 is LQKENI. Regarding this clone: Its antigen is not identified. This same CDR3 is encoded by further DNA sequences in the sample.

The specimen sequenced was naive CD4+ T cells sorted from blood. The subset is: CD45RA+ positively selected. The TCR sequence derives from a man younger than 35 in good health. The rearrangement joins TRBV18 to TRBJ2-3; possibly TRBD1 for D (8 bases). The CDR3 region has the DNA TGTGCCAGCTCATCTACAGGGGGGGCAGATACGCAGTATTTT. It codes for CASSSTGGADTQYF.